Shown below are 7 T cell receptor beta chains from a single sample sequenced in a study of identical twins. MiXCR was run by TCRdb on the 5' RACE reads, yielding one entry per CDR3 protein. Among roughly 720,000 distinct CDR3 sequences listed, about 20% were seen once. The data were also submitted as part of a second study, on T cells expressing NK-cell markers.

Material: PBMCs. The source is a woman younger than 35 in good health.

The CDR3 reads CASSVNRGSGANVLTF. In nucleotides, the CDR3 is TGCGCCAGCAGTGTCAACAGGGGGTCTGGGGCCAACGTCCTGACTTTC. This chain joins TRBV5-1 and TRBJ2-6; TRBD1 matches at 8 bases. Trimming at V came to 5 bases and at J to 1 base, leaving 5 bases not matched to a gene. Germline-derived CDR1 and CDR2 are SGHRS and YFSETQ. The CDR3 totals 16 residues.

Here the CDR3 reads CAISGGNGDTQYF. CDR3 nucleotides: TGTGCCATCAGTGGGGGTAACGGGGATACGCAGTATTTT. The V call is TRBV10-3, the J call TRBJ2-3; D is unclear. V was trimmed by 4 bases and J by 6 bases, leaving 11 bases between them. The CDR3 spans 13 residues. From germline, CDR1 is ENHRY and CDR2 SYGVKD.

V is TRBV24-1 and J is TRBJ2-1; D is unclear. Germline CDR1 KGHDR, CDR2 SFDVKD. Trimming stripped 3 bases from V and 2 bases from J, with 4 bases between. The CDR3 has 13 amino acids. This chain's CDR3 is CATSDGPYNEQFF. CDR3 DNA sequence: TGTGCCACCAGTGATGGACCCTACAATGAGCAGTTCTTC.

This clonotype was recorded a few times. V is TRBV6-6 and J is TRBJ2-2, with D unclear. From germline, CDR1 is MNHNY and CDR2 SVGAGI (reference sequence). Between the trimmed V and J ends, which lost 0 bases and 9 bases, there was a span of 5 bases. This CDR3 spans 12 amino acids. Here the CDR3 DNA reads TGTGCCAGCAGTTACTCATTCCGGGAGCTGTTTTTT. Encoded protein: CASSYSFRELFF.

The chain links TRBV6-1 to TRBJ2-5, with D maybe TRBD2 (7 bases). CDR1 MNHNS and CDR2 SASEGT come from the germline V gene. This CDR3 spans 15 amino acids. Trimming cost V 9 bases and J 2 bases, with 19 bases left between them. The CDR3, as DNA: TGTGCCAGTGCTTCATGGGGGGGGGCTCAAGAGACCCAGTACTTC. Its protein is CASASWGGAQETQYF.

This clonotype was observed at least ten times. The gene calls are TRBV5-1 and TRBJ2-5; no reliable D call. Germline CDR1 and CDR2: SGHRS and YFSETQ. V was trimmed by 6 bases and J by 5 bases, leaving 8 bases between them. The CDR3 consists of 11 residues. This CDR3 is CASNPAETQYF. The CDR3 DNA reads TGCGCCAGCAACCCGGCGGAGACCCAGTACTTC.

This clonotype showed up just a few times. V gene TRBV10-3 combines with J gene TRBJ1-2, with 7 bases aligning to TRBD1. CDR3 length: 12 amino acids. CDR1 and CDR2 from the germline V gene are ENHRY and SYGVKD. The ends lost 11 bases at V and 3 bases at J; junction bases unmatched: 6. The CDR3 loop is CAVSGTDYGYTF. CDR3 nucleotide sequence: TGTGCCGTCTCCGGGACAGACTATGGCTACACCTTC.